Presented here are 3 T cell receptor beta chains from one specimen sequenced in a study of T cell responses to AZD1222 COVID-19 vaccine (dated by TCRdb to the early 2020s). The protocol used for the library was the immunoSEQ multiplex PCR assay. As stored in TCRdb, this immuneACCESS dataset retains in-frame rearrangements with V and J assigned. A fraction of the clones does not appear; measured against another copy, unresolved V genes explain less than half of the discrepancy, and the remainder lacks a known reason. The sample has about 120,000 clones on record, 88% of them singletons. About 19% of the sample is taken by the ten largest. What the time point label conveys for this sample: baseline before first vaccination. The sample's treatment or condition label is to be understood as: meningococcal conjugate vaccine given as trial control. Sequences were derived from peripheral blood, sampled on day 0 of MenACWY control vaccination. These TCRs come from an adult in good health.

This chain uses TRBV4-1 with TRBJ1-1; D not resolved. This CDR3 has 15 residues. V lost 0 bases to trimming and J lost 1 base, with 9 bases between them. CDR1 MGHRA and CDR2 YSYEKL come from the germline V gene. The CDR3 reads CASSQDLRGNTEAFF. CDR3 nucleotide sequence: TGCGCCAGCAGCCAAGATCTACGGGGGAACACTGAAGCTTTCTTT.

The V gene is TRBV6-5, the J gene TRBJ2-2; possibly TRBD2 for D (6 bases). The germline gives CDR1 MNHEY, CDR2 SVGAGI. The CDR3 totals 14 residues. With 5 bases removed from V and 9 bases from J, the gap between germline ends came to 16 bases. CDR3 loop: CASSPRLDPRELFF. The CDR3 bases are TGTGCCAGCAGTCCCCGACTAGATCCTAGGGAGCTGTTTTTT.

The chain combines TRBV28 with TRBJ1-2; 9 nucleotides agree with TRBD1. J gave up 8 bases and V 10 bases, and 14 bases lay outside the gene matches. The CDR3 contains 14 residues. Germline-derived CDR1 and CDR2 are MDHEN and SYDVKM. Here the CDR3 DNA reads TGTGCCACCGGGGGGGACAGGGCGCCTGGGGGCTACACCTTC. This sequence encodes CATGGDRAPGGYTF.